This T cell receptor (beta chain) comes out of a study of shared clonotypes between healthy human individuals. Study background: Three plates each covered CD4 naive and memory; CD8 naive two, CD8 memory one.

Concerning this clone: This same CDR3 is encoded by further DNA sequences in the sample.

The authors divided CD4+ cells into CD45RA+ naive and CD45RA-negative memory subsets. The CDR3 sequence is 13 residues long. The V gene end was trimmed by 6 bases and the J gene end by 2 bases; junction bases not matched to a gene: 3. CDR1 and CDR2 from the germline V gene are SNHLY and FYNNEI. The data were produced by immunoSEQ multiplex PCR, yet TCRdb's version contains in-frame clones alone and is incomplete. Found here are roughly 520,000 clones, roughly 95% of them singletons; the top ten hold about 0.059%. The source of this sequence is a woman aged 25 to 45 in good health. The V call is TRBV2, the J call TRBJ1-1; 7 bases are shared with TRBD1. Material: naive CD4+ T cells sorted from blood. Indicated subset: CD45RA+ positively selected. As DNA, the CDR3 is TGTGCCAGCAGGCGGGACAGTAACACTGAAGCTTTCTTT. Protein: CASRRDSNTEAFF.